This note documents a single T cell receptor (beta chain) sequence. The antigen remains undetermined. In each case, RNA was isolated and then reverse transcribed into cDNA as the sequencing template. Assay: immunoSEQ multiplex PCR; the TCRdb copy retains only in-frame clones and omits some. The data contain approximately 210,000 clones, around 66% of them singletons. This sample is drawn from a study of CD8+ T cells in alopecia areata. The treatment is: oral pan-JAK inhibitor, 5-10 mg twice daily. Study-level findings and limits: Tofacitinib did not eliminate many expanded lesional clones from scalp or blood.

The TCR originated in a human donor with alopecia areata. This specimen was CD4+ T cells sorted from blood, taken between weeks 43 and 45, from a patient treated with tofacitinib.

For the CDR3, the DNA is TGTGCCAGCAGCCGATCGGACGGGGGCTACGAGCAGTACTTC. Encoded protein: CASSRSDGGYEQYF. V and J are TRBV27 and TRBJ2-7; D might be TRBD2 (6 bases). The CDR3 is 14 amino acids. Trimming shortened V by 6 bases and J by 3 bases, and 15 bases separated the two germline ends. Germline V gives CDR1 MNHEY, CDR2 SMNVEV (reference sequence).